This T cell receptor (beta chain) comes out of a study of T cells in Graves' hyperthyroidism and ophthalmopathy. Study information: Peripheral blood collection took place at initial diagnosis, before any treatment.

Amplification yielded TCR beta CDR3 regions, with RNA transcripts as the source. The HTBI primer set was used in a first-round RT-PCR of the TCR CDR3. TCRdb fed the multiplex PCR reads into MiXCR, producing one record per CDR3 protein. Of 300,000 to 450,000 distinct CDR3 sequences in the sample, 15% to 19% are singletons; the top ten hold about 30%. The CDR3 runs to 14 residues. Germline V gives CDR1 LGHNA, CDR2 YNFKEQ. V was trimmed by 4 bases and J by 5 bases, leaving 12 bases between them. To note about this clonotype: Its matching antigen is unknown.

Study-wide findings and caveats: Median prediction lead before ophthalmopathy onset was around 6.9 months with the model.

Diagnosing involved the use of clinical symptoms, serum thyroxine and TRAb, thyroid ultrasound and orbital computed tomography. This receptor was obtained from a woman between 18 and 29 years old with Graves' hyperthyroidism that later progressed to Graves' ophthalmopathy. This chain joins TRBV4-2 and TRBJ2-1; D is unclear. What was sequenced was blood. This CDR3 is CASSPARLDNEQFF. The CDR3 DNA sequence: TGTGCCAGCAGCCCTGCAAGACTTGACAATGAGCAGTTCTTC.